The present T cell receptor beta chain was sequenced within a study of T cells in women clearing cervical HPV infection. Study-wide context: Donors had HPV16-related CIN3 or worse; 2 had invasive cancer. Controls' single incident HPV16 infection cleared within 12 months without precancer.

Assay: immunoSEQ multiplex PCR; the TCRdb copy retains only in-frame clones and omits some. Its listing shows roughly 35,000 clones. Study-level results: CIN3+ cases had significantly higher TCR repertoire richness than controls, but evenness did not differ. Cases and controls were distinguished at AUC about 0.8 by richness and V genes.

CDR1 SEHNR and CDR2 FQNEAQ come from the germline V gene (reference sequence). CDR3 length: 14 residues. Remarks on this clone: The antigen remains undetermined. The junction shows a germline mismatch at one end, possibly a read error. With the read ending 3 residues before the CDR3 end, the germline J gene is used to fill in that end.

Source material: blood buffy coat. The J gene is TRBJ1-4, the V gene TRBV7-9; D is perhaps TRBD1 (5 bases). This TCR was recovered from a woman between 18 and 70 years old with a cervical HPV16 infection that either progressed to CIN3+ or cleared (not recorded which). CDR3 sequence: CSSSLVPGANVLFF. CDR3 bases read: TGTTCCAGCAGCTTAGTACCTGGGGCCAACGTA.